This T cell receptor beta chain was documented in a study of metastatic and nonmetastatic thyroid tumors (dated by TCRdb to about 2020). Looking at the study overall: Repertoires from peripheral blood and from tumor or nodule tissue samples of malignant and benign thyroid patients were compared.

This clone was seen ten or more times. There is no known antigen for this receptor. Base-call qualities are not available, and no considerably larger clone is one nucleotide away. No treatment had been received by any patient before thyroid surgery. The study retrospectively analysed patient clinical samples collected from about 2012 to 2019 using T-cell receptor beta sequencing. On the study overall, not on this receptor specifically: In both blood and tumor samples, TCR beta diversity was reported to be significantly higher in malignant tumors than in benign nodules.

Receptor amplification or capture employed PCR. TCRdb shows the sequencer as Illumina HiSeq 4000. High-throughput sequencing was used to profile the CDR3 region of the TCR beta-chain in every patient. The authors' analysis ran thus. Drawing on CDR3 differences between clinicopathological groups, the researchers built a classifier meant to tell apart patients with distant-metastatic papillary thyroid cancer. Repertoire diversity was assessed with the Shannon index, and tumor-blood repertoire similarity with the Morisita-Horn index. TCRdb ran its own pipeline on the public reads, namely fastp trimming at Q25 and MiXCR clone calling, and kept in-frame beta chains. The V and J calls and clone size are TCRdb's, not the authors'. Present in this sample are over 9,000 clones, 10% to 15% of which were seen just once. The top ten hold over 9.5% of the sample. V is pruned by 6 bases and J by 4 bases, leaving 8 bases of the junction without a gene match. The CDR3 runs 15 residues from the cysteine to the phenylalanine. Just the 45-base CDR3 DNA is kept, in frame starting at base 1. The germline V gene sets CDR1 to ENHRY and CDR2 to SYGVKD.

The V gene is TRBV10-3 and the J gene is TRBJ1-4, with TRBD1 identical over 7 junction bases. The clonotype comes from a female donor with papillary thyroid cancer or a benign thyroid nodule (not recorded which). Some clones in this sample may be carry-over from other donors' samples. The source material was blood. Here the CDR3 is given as CAIRSGGQNNEKLFF. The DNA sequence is TGTGCCATCAGGTCGGGGGGACAGAATAATGAAAAACTGTTTTTT.